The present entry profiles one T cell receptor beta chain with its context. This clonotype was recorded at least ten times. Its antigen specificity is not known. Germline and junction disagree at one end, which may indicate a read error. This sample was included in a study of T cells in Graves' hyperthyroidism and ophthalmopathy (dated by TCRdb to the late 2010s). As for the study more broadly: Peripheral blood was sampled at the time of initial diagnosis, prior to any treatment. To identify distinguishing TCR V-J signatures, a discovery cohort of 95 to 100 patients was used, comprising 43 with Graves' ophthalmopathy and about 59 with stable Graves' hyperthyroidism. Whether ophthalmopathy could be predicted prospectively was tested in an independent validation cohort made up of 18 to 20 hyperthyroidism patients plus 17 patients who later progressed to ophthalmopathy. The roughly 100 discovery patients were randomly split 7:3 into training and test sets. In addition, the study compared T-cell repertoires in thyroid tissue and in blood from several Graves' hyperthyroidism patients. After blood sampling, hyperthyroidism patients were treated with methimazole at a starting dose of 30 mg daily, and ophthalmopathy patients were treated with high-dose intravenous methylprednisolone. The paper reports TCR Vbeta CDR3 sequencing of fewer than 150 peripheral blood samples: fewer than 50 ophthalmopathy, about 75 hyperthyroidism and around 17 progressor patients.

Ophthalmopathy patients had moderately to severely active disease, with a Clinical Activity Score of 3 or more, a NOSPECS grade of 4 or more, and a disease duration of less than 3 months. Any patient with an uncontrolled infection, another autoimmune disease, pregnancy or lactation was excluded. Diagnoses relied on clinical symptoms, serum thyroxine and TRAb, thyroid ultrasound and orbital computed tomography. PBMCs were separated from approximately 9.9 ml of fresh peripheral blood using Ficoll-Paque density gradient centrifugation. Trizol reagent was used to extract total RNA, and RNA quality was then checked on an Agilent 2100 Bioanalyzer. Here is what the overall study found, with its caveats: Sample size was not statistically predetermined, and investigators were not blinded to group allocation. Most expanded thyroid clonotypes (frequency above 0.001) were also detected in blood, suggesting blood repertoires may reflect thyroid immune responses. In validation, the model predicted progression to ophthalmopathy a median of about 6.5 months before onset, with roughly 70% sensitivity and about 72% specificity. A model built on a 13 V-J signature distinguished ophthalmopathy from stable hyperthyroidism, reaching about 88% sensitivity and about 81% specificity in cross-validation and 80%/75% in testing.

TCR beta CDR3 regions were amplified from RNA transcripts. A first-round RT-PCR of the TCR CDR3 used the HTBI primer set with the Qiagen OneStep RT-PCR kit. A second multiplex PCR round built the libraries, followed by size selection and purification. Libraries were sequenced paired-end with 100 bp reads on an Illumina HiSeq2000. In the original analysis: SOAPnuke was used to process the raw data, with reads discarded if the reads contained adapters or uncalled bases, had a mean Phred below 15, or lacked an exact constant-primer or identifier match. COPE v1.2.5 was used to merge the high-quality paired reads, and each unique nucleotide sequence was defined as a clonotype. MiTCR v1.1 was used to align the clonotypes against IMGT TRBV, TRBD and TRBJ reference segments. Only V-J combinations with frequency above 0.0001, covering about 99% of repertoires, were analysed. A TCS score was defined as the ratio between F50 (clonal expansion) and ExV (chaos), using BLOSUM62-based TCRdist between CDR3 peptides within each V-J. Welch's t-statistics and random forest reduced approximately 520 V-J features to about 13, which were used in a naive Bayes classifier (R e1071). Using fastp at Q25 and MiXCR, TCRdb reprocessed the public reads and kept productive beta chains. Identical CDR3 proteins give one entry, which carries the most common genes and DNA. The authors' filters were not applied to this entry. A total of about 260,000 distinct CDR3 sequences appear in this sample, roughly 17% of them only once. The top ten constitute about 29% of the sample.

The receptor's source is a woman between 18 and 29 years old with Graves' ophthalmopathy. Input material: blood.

CDR3 protein: CATGDPGLAGSEQFF. The nucleotide sequence is TGTGCCACCGGTGACCCGGGACTAGCGGGATCTGAGCAGTTCTTC. The rearrangement joined TRBV24-1 to TRBJ2-1; 13 bases in the junction line up with TRBD2. The CDR3 spans 15 residues, from the cysteine through the phenylalanine. This entry keeps only the CDR3 DNA: 45 bases, framed from base 1. The germline V gene supplies CDR1 KGHDR and CDR2 SFDVKD.